The T cell receptor beta chain described here comes from a study of shared clonotypes between healthy human individuals. Germline V lookup: CDR1 MGHRA, CDR2 YSYEKL. The CDR3 spans 17 residues. Trimming shortened V by 0 bases and J by 0 bases, and 14 bases separated the two germline ends. CD45RO-negative CD8 cells positively selected for CCR7 made up the naive population, which excluded terminally differentiated effector memory CD45RA+ cells. Among the donors, all were Caucasian adults who lived in Nashville, Tennessee. Around 30,000 T cell genomes, or around 200 ng DNA, went into the sorted-subset replicate PCRs. The protocol was immunoSEQ multiplex PCR, while the TCRdb copy is restricted to in-frame clones and leaves out a portion. The sample has approximately 1.9 million clones, about 93% seen once; the top ten hold under 2%.

This clonotype was obtained from a man aged 18 to 29 in good health. Some clones in this sample may be carry-over from other donors' samples. Sequences were obtained from naive CD8+ T cells from PBMCs. J is TRBJ1-2 and V is TRBV4-1; the D gene is possibly TRBD1 (5 bases). The CDR3 DNA reads as TGCGCCAGCAGCCAAGATCACGGGGGAGGGACTAACTATGGCTACACCTTC. Its translation: CASSQDHGGGTNYGYTF.